This T cell receptor (beta chain) is from a study of T cells in Graves' hyperthyroidism and ophthalmopathy. Researchers took RNA transcripts and amplified the TCR beta CDR3 regions from them. An initial round of RT-PCR targeting the TCR CDR3 relied on the HTBI primer set. MiXCR was run by TCRdb on the multiplex PCR reads, yielding one entry per CDR3 protein. The sample lists a few hundred thousand distinct CDR3 sequences, roughly 14% occurring once. This clonotype was seen more than once but under ten times. Sequencing was done on a sample of blood. The TCR sequence derives from a woman in her 30s with Graves' hyperthyroidism.

The CDR3 sequence is CASSLTVGLGGVSHNEQFF. DNA for the CDR3: TGTGCCAGCAGCTTAACGGTCGGATTGGGCGGGGTTTCCCACAATGAGCAGTTCTTC. This sequence joins TRBV7-3 and TRBJ2-1; a weak D match, TRBD2 (6 bases). Trimming shortened V by 0 bases and J by 5 bases, and 23 bases separated the two germline ends. This CDR3 is 19 amino acids long. CDR1 is SGHTA, CDR2 FQGTGA, per germline. Combining the CDR3 with reference TRBV7-3 and TRBJ2-1 gives the whole variable domain GAGVSQTPSNKVTEKGKYVELRCDPISGHTALYWYRQSLGQGPEFLIYFQGTGAADDSGLPNDRFFAVRPEGSVSTLKIQRTERGDSAVYLCASSLTVGLGGVSHNEQFFGPGTRLTVL.